The 11 T cell receptor beta chains presented below share a single source sample, sequenced in a study of blood T cell repertoires in COVID-19. The data were produced by immunoSEQ multiplex PCR, yet TCRdb's version contains in-frame clones alone and is incomplete. Among 250,000 or so clones listed, 88% were seen once. Sequencing was performed on peripheral blood. The source of these receptors is a woman aged 30 to 39 with COVID-19, enrolled during active disease.

V is TRBV11-2 and J is TRBJ1-1; D uncertain. In germline, CDR1 is SGHAT, CDR2 FQNNGV. Trimming took 2 bases from V and 0 from J, leaving 10 bases between them. The CDR3 consists of 15 residues. The CDR3 loop is CASSLRGQLNTEAFF. CDR3 coding DNA: TGTGCCAGCAGCTTACGCGGTCAGCTGAACACTGAAGCTTTCTTT.

The chain uses TRBV5-4 and TRBJ1-1; the D is unclear. From germline, CDR1 is SGHNT and CDR2 YYREEE (reference sequence). CDR3 length equals 14 residues. Deletions cut 0 bases from V and 0 bases from J, with 6 bases between. As DNA, the CDR3 is TGTGCCAGCAGCTTGGGGCAAGTGAACACTGAAGCTTTCTTT. Protein product: CASSLGQVNTEAFF.

The chain recombines TRBV5-8 with TRBJ1-1; no clear D. The V gene lost 0 bases and the J gene lost 6 bases, with 6 bases spanning the gap. The germline V gene encodes CDR1 SGHTS and CDR2 YDEGEE. This CDR3 has 12 residues. The CDR3 DNA follows: TGTGCCAGCAGCTTGGCACAGCCTGAAGCTTTCTTT. Translating it yields CASSLAQPEAFF.

This rearrangement joins TRBV20-1 to TRBJ1-1, with no clear D. This CDR3 spans 9 amino acids. V lost 5 bases and J 7 bases, leaving 5 bases between the germline ends. Germline CDR1 reads DFQATT; CDR2 reads SNEGSKA (reference sequence). DNA for the CDR3: TGCAGTGCTGTTATTGAAGCTTTCTTT. This gives the protein CSAVIEAFF.

This sequence joins TRBV18 and TRBJ1-3, with 8 nucleotides matching TRBD1. This CDR3 has 17 residues. With 6 bases clipped from V and 0 bases from J, the junction kept 10 bases outside the gene matches. The germline CDR1 and CDR2 sequences are KGHSH and LQKENI. In DNA form, the CDR3 reads TGTGCCAGCTCGATTGGACAGGGTCATAGCTCTGGAAACACCATATATTTT. It is translated as CASSIGQGHSSGNTIYF.

This chain connects TRBV7-2 to TRBJ1-4; tentative D call: TRBD1 (6 bases). V was trimmed by 5 bases and J by 0 bases, leaving 16 bases between them. The CDR3 consists of 17 residues. CDR1 and CDR2 from the germline V gene are SGHTA and FQGNSA. CDR3 nucleotides: TGTGCCAGCAGCATAAACAGGGTGGGGGCAACTAATGAAAAACTGTTTTTT. It translates to CASSINRVGATNEKLFF.

This clone was detected only once. The J gene is TRBJ2-1, the V gene TRBV9; a weak D match, TRBD1 (5 bases). This CDR3 spans 15 amino acids. The germline V gene encodes CDR1 SGDLS and CDR2 YYNGEE. The V gene lost 2 bases and the J gene lost 1 base, with 10 bases spanning the gap. In DNA form, the CDR3 reads TGTGCCAGCAGCGTTTCAGGGAATTCCTACAATGAGCAGTTCTTC. Its protein product is CASSVSGNSYNEQFF.

The chain recombines TRBV4-2 with TRBJ1-1; D ambiguous. Germline CDR1 and CDR2: LGHNA and YNFKEQ. The CDR3 contains 13 residues. With 0 bases removed from V and 4 bases from J, the gap between germline ends came to 6 bases. For the CDR3, the DNA is TGTGCCAGCAGCCAAGATCGTAGCACTGAAGCTTTCTTT. This translates into CASSQDRSTEAFF.

This chain uses TRBV27 with TRBJ1-5; D remains unclear. The germline V gene has CDR1 MNHEY and CDR2 SMNVEV (reference sequence). The CDR3 extends over 16 amino acids. Trimming removed 5 bases from V and 7 bases from J, with 21 bases in between. CDR3 nucleotides: TGTGCCAGCAGTCCCCACATTGGAGGGTCCTGGCAGCCCCAGCATTTT. Translating it yields CASSPHIGGSWQPQHF.

As to this clone: Its ends do not fully match the called genes, so a read error is possible. The V gene is TRBV7-7, the J gene TRBJ2-5; D gene unclear. The CDR3 is 14 amino acids. The germline V gene encodes CDR1 SSHAT and CDR2 FNYEAQ (reference sequence). The CDR3 loop is CASSLLGVGETQYF. The CDR3 DNA is TGTGCTAGCAGCTTGTTAGGTGTCGGGGAGACCCAGTACTTC.

The rearrangement uses TRBV19 and TRBJ2-7; 10 bases line up with TRBD1. Germline-derived CDR1 and CDR2 are LNHDA and SQIVND (reference sequence). Trimming took 9 bases from V and 1 from J; bases not matched to a gene: 6. This CDR3 contains 14 residues. The CDR3 reads CASPGQGQSYEQYF. As DNA, the CDR3 is TGTGCCAGCCCGGGACAGGGGCAATCCTACGAGCAGTACTTC.